The 20 T cell receptor beta chains below come from one sample, sequenced in a study of blood T cell repertoires in COVID-19. Clones were read by immunoSEQ multiplex PCR, and TCRdb kept only the in-frame ones, dropping some. The sample has approximately 63,000 clones, about 90% seen once. The sequenced sample was peripheral blood. These receptors came from an older man in a cohort sampled during active COVID-19.

This rearrangement joins TRBV5-1 to TRBJ1-6; D possibly corresponds to TRBD1 (5 bases). Germline CDR1 SGHRS, CDR2 YFSETQ. This CDR3 comprises 18 residues. V dropped 1 base and J dropped 0 bases, with 14 bases sitting between them. CDR3 in amino acids: CASSLRSGPSSYNSPLHF. DNA for the CDR3: TGCGCCAGCAGCTTGCGGTCAGGGCCGAGCTCCTATAATTCACCCCTCCACTTT.

The chain couples TRBV30 to TRBJ2-7; D possibly corresponds to TRBD2 (5 bases). The CDR3 spans 12 residues. Deletions cut 0 bases from V and 4 bases from J, with 7 bases between. Germline V lookup: CDR1 GTSNPN, CDR2 SVGIG (reference sequence). Here the CDR3 DNA reads TGTGCCTGGAGTGTACTAGGGTACGAGCAGTACTTC. Protein: CAWSVLGYEQYF.

The chain has TRBV4-3 and TRBJ1-2; D may be TRBD1 (5 bases). The CDR3 contains 15 residues. Deletions cut 0 bases from V and 7 bases from J, with 15 bases between. The V gene's germline CDR1 is LGHNA and CDR2 YSLEER. The CDR3: CASSQERTHSGGYTF. CDR3 sequence (DNA): TGCGCCAGCAGCCAAGAAAGGACACACAGTGGTGGCTACACCTTC.

The rearrangement uses TRBV7-8 and TRBJ1-1; the D is unclear. V was clipped by 4 bases and J by 0 bases, with 9 bases between them. The CDR3 runs 14 residues. Germline-derived CDR1 and CDR2 are SGHVS and FQNEAQ. The CDR3 DNA reads TGTGCCAGCAGCTCCACAGAGATGAACACTGAAGCTTTCTTT. It translates to CASSSTEMNTEAFF.

The CDR3 region has the DNA TGTGCCAGTAGATCGGGACAGGCACCCTTTAACTATGGCTACACCTTC. Amino acid sequence: CASRSGQAPFNYGYTF. V usage is TRBV19 and J usage is TRBJ1-2; TRBD1 matches 8 bases. Germline loops: CDR1 LNHDA, CDR2 SQIVND (reference sequence). This CDR3 is 16 amino acids long. The ends lost 6 bases at V and 1 base at J; junction bases unmatched: 10.

This clone occurred once. The chain carries TRBV27 and TRBJ2-3; weak D call: TRBD2 (6 bases). Germline V gives CDR1 MNHEY, CDR2 SMNVEV (reference sequence). V was clipped by 5 bases and J by 0 bases, with 18 bases between them. The CDR3 contains 17 residues. Here the CDR3 DNA reads TGTGCCAGCAGTACACACCTAGCGTCGACCAGCACAGATACGCAGTATTTT. Translation gives CASSTHLASTSTDTQYF.

This clone appeared once. This rearrangement joins TRBV10-3 to TRBJ1-3; 8 bases match TRBD1. The CDR3 runs to 18 residues. Germline assignment: CDR1 ENHRY and CDR2 SYGVKD. V dropped 5 bases and J dropped 3; count of bases not matched to a gene: 15. CDR3 residues: CAISKNRGAVGFGNTIYF. The CDR3 coding sequence is TGTGCCATCAGTAAGAACAGGGGGGCAGTTGGTTTTGGAAACACCATATATTTT.

The genes are TRBV5-1 and TRBJ2-7; 14 bases line up with TRBD2. With 0 bases clipped from V and 5 bases from J, the junction kept 1 base outside the gene matches. Germline V gene sequence: CDR1 SGHRS, CDR2 YFSETQ. The CDR3 spans 15 residues. The CDR3 DNA reads as TGCGCCAGCAGCTTGGGACTAGCGGGAGGGAACGAGCAGTACTTC. Its protein product is CASSLGLAGGNEQYF.

This clone has only a few counts. This chain uses TRBV5-6 with TRBJ1-5; maybe TRBD1 (5 bases). Trimming stripped 3 bases from V and 0 bases from J, with 7 bases between. CDR3 length equals 14 residues. Germline values: CDR1 SGHDT, CDR2 YYEEEE. In DNA, the CDR3 is TGTGCCAGCAGCTACAGGATTAGCAATCAGCCCCAGCATTTT. Translation: CASSYRISNQPQHF.

The genes are TRBV5-5 and TRBJ1-1, with 8 bases matching TRBD1. V shed 0 bases and J 7 bases; nucleotides not matched to a gene: 2. The CDR3 consists of 13 residues. Germline-derived CDR1 and CDR2 are SGHKS and YYEKEE (reference sequence). The CDR3 DNA reads as TGTGCCAGCAGCTTGGGCGACAGGGGTGAAGCTTTCTTT. Its protein product is CASSLGDRGEAFF.

V usage is TRBV7-2 and J usage is TRBJ2-7; TRBD2 might be the D (7 bases). In germline, CDR1 is SGHTA, CDR2 FQGNSA. Trimming took off 8 bases at V and 0 bases at J, with 14 bases between the two ends. The CDR3 has 14 residues. CDR3 DNA sequence: TGTGCCAGCGGCCGGGGAGGGGGCTCCTACGAGCAGTACTTC. This sequence encodes CASGRGGGSYEQYF.

The chain uses TRBV18 and TRBJ1-3; 11 bases are a match to TRBD1. V shed 1 base, J shed 2 bases, and the junction held 7 bases outside the gene matches. CDR1 and CDR2 (germline): KGHSH, LQKENI. This CDR3 is built from 18 residues. CDR3 sequence (DNA): TGTGCCAGCTCACCACGGATTGTGGGACAGGGGGCTGGAAACACCATATATTTT. Amino acids: CASSPRIVGQGAGNTIYF.

The rearrangement joins TRBV20-1 to TRBJ2-7, with a possible D match to TRBD1 (6 bases). Germline V gives CDR1 DFQATT, CDR2 SNEGSKA (reference sequence). This CDR3 contains 13 residues. With 3 bases removed from V and 1 base from J, the gap between germline ends came to 10 bases. The CDR3 reads CSASAGASYEQYF. CDR3 in DNA: TGCAGTGCTAGTGCAGGGGCTTCCTACGAGCAGTACTTC.

The CDR3 spells CASSLAEVSTGYTF. DNA for the CDR3: TGTGCCAGCAGCTTGGCCGAGGTCAGCACGGGCTACACCTTC. The chain carries TRBV5-6 and TRBJ1-2; D ambiguous. Germline CDR1 is SGHDT and CDR2 is YYEEEE. The CDR3 extends over 14 amino acids. The V and J ends lost 0 bases and 8 bases respectively, with 14 bases between them. The full variable domain, rest sourced from reference TRBV5-6 and TRBJ1-2, is DAGVTQSPTHLIKTRGQQVTLRCSPKSGHDTVSWYQQALGQGPQFIFQYYEEEERQRGNFPDRFSGHQFPNYSSELNVNALLLGDSALYLCASSLAEVSTGYTFGSGTRLTVV.

This chain uses TRBV10-3 with TRBJ2-2; 14 nucleotides agree with TRBD2. Trimming removed 10 bases from V and 3 bases from J; junction bases left unmatched: 13. This CDR3 is built from 18 residues. The V gene's germline CDR1 is ENHRY and CDR2 SYGVKD. Here the CDR3 reads CATDTGTSGGPDTGELFF. For the CDR3, the DNA is TGTGCCACAGATACCGGGACTAGCGGGGGTCCCGACACCGGGGAGCTGTTTTTT.

The chain uses TRBV25-1 and TRBJ1-1; no clear D gene. This CDR3 region has 15 residues. Trimming took off 0 bases at V and 3 bases at J, with 11 bases between the two ends. CDR1 and CDR2 (germline): MGHDK, SYGVNS. In DNA form, the CDR3 reads TGTGCCAGCAGTGAATATTCGGAAGCGGACACTGAAGCTTTCTTT. Translated: CASSEYSEADTEAFF.

The gene calls are TRBV21-1 and TRBJ2-2; the table's D gene call, TRBD1, was not cross checked with the DNA. TRBV21-1 is flagged as a pseudogene. The CDR3 runs to 14 residues. The CDR3 is CASSTDSNTGELFF. The CDR3 nucleotides read TGTGCCAGCAGCACGGACAGTAACACCGGGGAGCTGTTTTTT.

This chain connects TRBV19 to TRBJ2-7, with 7 bases fitting TRBD2. From germline, CDR1 is LNHDA and CDR2 SQIVND (reference sequence). The CDR3 runs to 14 residues. V shed 6 bases, J shed 0 bases, and the junction held 5 bases outside the gene matches. CDR3: CASRSGANSYEQYF. CDR3 DNA: TGTGCCAGTAGGAGCGGGGCGAACTCCTACGAGCAGTACTTC.

This chain's CDR3 is CASNQGFLDEAFF. The CDR3 DNA follows: TGCGCCAGCAACCAGGGGTTTCTAGACGAAGCTTTCTTT. The chain is built from TRBV10-2 and TRBJ1-1; D may be TRBD1 (6 bases). V was pared by 7 bases and J by 8 bases, with 17 bases between. Germline V lookup: CDR1 WSHSY, CDR2 SAAADI. There are 13 residues in the CDR3.

J is TRBJ1-5 and V is TRBV18; D not certain. V lost 3 bases to trimming and J lost 7 bases, with 13 bases between them. The CDR3 loop spans 14 amino acids. CDR1 is KGHSH and CDR2 is LQKENI in the germline V gene. This chain's CDR3 is CASSPAGLGQPQHF. DNA for the CDR3: TGTGCCAGCTCACCGGCAGGATTAGGACAGCCCCAGCATTTT.